A selection of T cell receptor beta chains follows, all from one sample in a study of shared clonotypes between healthy human individuals. Repertoires were generated with immunoSEQ multiplex PCR, while TCRdb's copy carries only in-frame clones and drops some. The sample holds approximately 500,000 clones, about 72% seen once. The sequenced material came from PBMCs. The receptors originated from a woman in her forties in good health. Some clones in this sample may be carry-over from other donors' samples. CDR3s include the opening cysteine and the closing phenylalanine or tryptophan. A D gene is named only where the DNA matches it firmly. Where a row states a size, it is once, few, many or the class of an expanded clone; other rows omit it.

>TRBV30|.|TRBJ2-1|few
TGTGCCTGGTGGAGGGGAACCCCCTACAATGAGCAGTTCTTC
CAWWRGTPYNEQFF
>TRBV7-9|.|TRBJ2-4|.
TGTGCCAGCAGCCCGGACTGGGCCAAAAACATTCAGTACTTC
CASSPDWAKNIQYF
>TRBV15|.|TRBJ1-3|.
TGTGCCACCAGTGCAGGGTACGGAAACACCATATATTTT
CATSAGYGNTIYF
>TRBV2|TRBD2|TRBJ2-2|few
TGTGCCGGAGGCGGGAGTTGGACCGGGGAGCTGTTTTTT
CAGGGSWTGELFF
>TRBV2|TRBD1|TRBJ1-1|few
TGTGCCAGCAGCAATCCGACAGGGGAGAACACTGAAGCTTTCTTT
CASSNPTGENTEAFF
>TRBV7-3|.|TRBJ2-6|.
TGTGCCAGCAGCCCAACAGAGGGCGGTTTGGCCTCTGGGGCCAACGTCCTGACTTTC
CASSPTEGGLASGANVLTF
>TRBV7-2|.|TRBJ2-2|.
TGTGCCAGCAGCTTCGCCCAGGGGTTAATCGGGGAGCTGTTTTTT
CASSFAQGLIGELFF
>TRBV7-8|.|TRBJ2-7|once
TGTGCCAGCAGCAACTCCTACGAGCAGTACTTC
CASSNSYEQYF
>TRBV4-2|TRBD1|TRBJ1-4|.
TGTGCCAGCAGCCAAGATCCCATGGGACAGGGTGAAAAACTGTTTTTT
CASSQDPMGQGEKLFF
>TRBV27|.|TRBJ2-2|.
TGTGCCAGCAGTTTACTAGGGACTGCCACCGGGGAGCTGTTTTTT
CASSLLGTATGELFF
>TRBV28|.|TRBJ1-2|once
TGTGCCAGCAGTTTCATAGGGTCGAGCTATGGCTACACCTTC
CASSFIGSSYGYTF
>TRBV14|TRBD2|TRBJ2-3|.
TGTGCCAGCAGCCGAGCGATGACTAGCGGTCCGACAGACACGCAGTATTTT
CASSRAMTSGPTDTQYF
>TRBV5-4|.|TRBJ2-1|few
TGTGCCAGCGCCACCCAGGTGCTCTCCTACAATGAGCAGTTCTTC
CASATQVLSYNEQFF
>TRBV7-8|TRBD1|TRBJ1-1|.
TGTGCCAGCAGCCCGCCAGGGGGCGACACTGAAGCTTTCTTT
CASSPPGGDTEAFF
>TRBV9|.|TRBJ2-2|few
TGTGCCAGCAGCCGGTGGGGAACGAACACCGGGGAGCTGTTTTTT
CASSRWGTNTGELFF
>TRBV29-1|.|TRBJ2-2|once
TGCAGCGTTGATCGGGCAGGGGCTGGCGGGGAGCTGTTTTTT
CSVDRAGAGGELFF
>TRBV2|TRBD2|TRBJ2-3|.
TGTGCCGGTAATCTAGCGGTAGATACGCAGTATTTT
CAGNLAVDTQYF
>TRBV7-2|.|TRBJ2-3|.
TGTGCCAGCAGCCCGAGGGGGGGACTGGTCCTGTATTTT
CASSPRGGLVLYF
>TRBV29-1|.|TRBJ1-1|.
TGCAGCGTAGCTCAAGGGAGGGAGACTGAAGCTTTCTTT
CSVAQGRETEAFF
>TRBV6-1|.|TRBJ2-1|.
TGTGCCAGCAGGGTATCCATAGCCAATGAGCAGTTCTTC
CASRVSIANEQFF
>TRBV6-5|TRBD1|TRBJ2-7|.
TGTGCCAGCAGTTACAACCGGGACAGGGCCTACGAGCAGTACTTC
CASSYNRDRAYEQYF
>TRBV4-2|.|TRBJ1-2|.
TGTGCCAGCAGCCAGGCCGACAGGAGCTATGGCTACACCTTC
CASSQADRSYGYTF
>TRBV7-7|.|TRBJ2-5|few
TGTGCCAGCAGCACCGATCCCGGAAAAGAGACCCAGTACTTC
CASSTDPGKETQYF
>TRBV9|TRBD1|TRBJ1-3|.
TGTGCCAGCAGCGCACCCGGGACAGAGGCTGGAAACACCATATATTTT
CASSAPGTEAGNTIYF
>TRBV6-5|.|TRBJ2-1|.
TGTGCCAGCAGTAAACTGCGGCCATCGTATGAGCAGTTCTTC
CASSKLRPSYEQFF
>TRBV9|TRBD2|TRBJ2-3|once
TGTGCCAGCAGCGGGACGGGAGGCTCCACAGATACGCAGTATTTT
CASSGTGGSTDTQYF
>TRBV28|.|TRBJ1-3|.
TGTGCCAGCAATCCACCAGGCCCTGGAAACACCATATATTTT
CASNPPGPGNTIYF
>TRBV5-4|TRBD1|TRBJ1-1|.
TGTGCCAGCAGGCAGCCGGGACAGCCGAACACTGAAGCTTTCTTT
CASRQPGQPNTEAFF
>TRBV5-4|TRBD2|TRBJ2-3|.
TGTGCCAGCAGCTTAAGCGGGATGACCACAGATACGCAGTATTTT
CASSLSGMTTDTQYF
>TRBV28|.|TRBJ2-3|.
TGTGCCAGCAGTACTCCCACAGATACGCAGTATTTT
CASSTPTDTQYF
>TRBV29-1|TRBD1|TRBJ1-2|.
TGCAGCGTCCAGACAGGGAATGGCTACACCTTC
CSVQTGNGYTF
>TRBV29-1|TRBD2|TRBJ2-2|.
TGCAGCGTTCCATTAGCGGGAGGACACACCGGGGAGCTGTTTTTT
CSVPLAGGHTGELFF